The 23 T cell receptor beta chains given below trace back to one sample, sequenced in a study of blood T cell repertoires in COVID-19. Profiled with immunoSEQ multiplex PCR; TCRdb holds only in-frame clones, not every one. The data contain about 170,000 clones, less than 90% of them seen just once; the ten biggest clones take up around 1.2%. Material: PBMCs or T cells enriched from blood (not recorded which). The receptors come from a human donor with acute COVID-19. The donor label of this sample is uncertain.

This clone has more than one count but fewer than ten. The chain has TRBV19 and TRBJ1-2; D remains ambiguous. The CDR3 spans 12 residues. Looked up from germline, CDR1 is LNHDA and CDR2 is SQIVND (reference sequence). V dropped 7 bases and J dropped 3 bases, with 9 bases sitting between them. This CDR3 reads CASKEGDYGYTF. The DNA for the CDR3 is TGTGCCAGTAAGGAGGGAGACTATGGCTACACCTTC.

This sequence joins TRBV5-1 and TRBJ1-1; possible D gene TRBD1, 5 bases. Germline loops: CDR1 SGHRS, CDR2 YFSETQ. Trimming took off 4 bases at V and 1 base at J, with 20 bases between the two ends. This CDR3 has 17 amino acids. DNA for the CDR3: TGCGCCAGCAGCGACGAATTGGGGCAGGGCCCGAACACTGAAGCTTTCTTT. Translated: CASSDELGQGPNTEAFF.

The V and J genes are TRBV4-2 and TRBJ2-3; 11 bases agree with TRBD2. CDR1 and CDR2 (germline): LGHNA, YNFKEQ. V lost 6 bases to trimming and J lost 5 bases; unmatched junction nucleotides: 4. CDR3 size: 14 residues. The CDR3 here is CASRVAGGEDTQYF. The CDR3 DNA reads as TGTGCCAGCAGGGTAGCGGGGGGGGAAGATACGCAGTATTTT.

The chain recombines TRBV3-1 (or the pseudogene TRBV3-2) with TRBJ1-1; the D gene is possibly TRBD1 (5 bases). The CDR3 consists of 13 residues. Per the germline V gene, CDR1 is LGHDT and CDR2 is YNNKEL (reference sequence). V was trimmed by 6 bases and J by 4 bases, leaving 12 bases between them. In DNA, the CDR3 is TGTGCCAGCAGACCCGGAGGGGCCACTGAAGCTTTCTTT. Its protein product is CASRPGGATEAFF.

CDR3 nucleotides: TGTGCAAGTCGCTTAGCGCCTATAGCGGGGGTGAGGGCAGATACGCAGTATTTT. It is translated as CASRLAPIAGVRADTQYF. The rearrangement links TRBV12-2 to TRBJ2-3; TRBD2, the table's D call, was not compared with the DNA. TRBV12-2 is given as a pseudogene. This CDR3 spans 18 amino acids.

This clone has only a few counts. This chain joins TRBV5-6 and TRBJ2-3; TRBD2 matches 9 bases. Trimming removed 0 bases from V and 1 base from J; junction bases left unmatched: 0. The length of the CDR3 is 15 residues. Germline V lookup: CDR1 SGHDT, CDR2 YYEEEE. CDR3 sequence: CASSLGGGGTDTQYF. The DNA of the CDR3 is TGTGCCAGCAGCTTGGGCGGGGGGGGCACAGATACGCAGTATTTT.

The V and J genes are TRBV7-9 and TRBJ2-1, with 11 positions matching TRBD1. The CDR3 is 13 residues long. Germline V gene sequence: CDR1 SEHNR, CDR2 FQNEAQ (reference sequence). With V trimmed by 7 bases and J by 6 bases, 2 bases remained unmatched. In nucleotides, the CDR3 is TGTGCCAGCACCGGGACAGGGGGCAATGAGCAGTTCTTC. Its translation is CASTGTGGNEQFF.

The chain uses TRBV5-1 and TRBJ2-7; D not resolved. V dropped 0 bases and J dropped 5 bases, with 6 bases sitting between them. This CDR3 is built from 12 residues. Germline V CDR1 and CDR2: SGHRS, YFSETQ. In DNA form, the CDR3 reads TGCGCCAGCAGCTTGGGTCAGGACGAGCAGTACTTC. Protein: CASSLGQDEQYF.

CDR3 sequence: CASSTRTSGVSDTQYF. In DNA form, the CDR3 reads TGTGCCAGTAGTACTCGGACTAGCGGGGTTTCAGATACGCAGTATTTT. This chain links TRBV19 with TRBJ2-3, with TRBD2 matching 12 bases. This CDR3 is built from 16 residues. V gave up 4 bases and J gave up 4 bases; unmatched junction bases: 6. Germline V gene sequence: CDR1 LNHDA, CDR2 SQIVND (reference sequence).

The rearrangement uses TRBV27 and TRBJ1-4; D is undetermined. The CDR3 is 14 residues long. Looked up from germline, CDR1 is MNHEY and CDR2 is SMNVEV (reference sequence). Trimming took 2 bases from V and 4 from J, leaving 8 bases between them. The CDR3 nucleotides read TGTGCCAGCAGTTTAGGTGCGATTAATGAAAAACTGTTTTTT. Its protein product is CASSLGAINEKLFF.

The chain combines TRBV11-2 with TRBJ1-2; 9 bases match TRBD1. In germline, CDR1 is SGHAT, CDR2 FQNNGV. V trimming: 1 base; J trimming: 1 base; junction bases outside the gene matches: 1. The CDR3 loop spans 15 amino acids. The CDR3 DNA is TGTGCCAGCAGCTTAGTGGGACAGGGTAACTATGGCTACACCTTC. Translating it yields CASSLVGQGNYGYTF.

The J gene is TRBJ2-1, the V gene TRBV27; TRBD2 agrees at 8 bases. The trim removed 7 bases at V and 5 bases at J, leaving 10 bases unmatched. Germline loops: CDR1 MNHEY, CDR2 SMNVEV (reference sequence). The CDR3 loop spans 15 amino acids. This CDR3 reads CASTLAGGLNNEQFF. The CDR3 nucleotides are TGTGCCAGCACCCTGGCGGGGGGCCTTAACAATGAGCAGTTCTTC.

This chain connects TRBV2 to TRBJ1-2; maybe TRBD1 (6 bases). Trimming cost V 1 base and J 5 bases, with 8 bases left between them. Germline CDR1 SNHLY, CDR2 FYNNEI. This CDR3 comprises 13 residues. The CDR3 loop reads CASSEGQVYGYTF. The CDR3, as DNA: TGTGCCAGCAGTGAAGGACAGGTATATGGCTACACCTTC.

The CDR3 loop is CATSEPGQGSRGYTF. CDR3 DNA sequence: TGTGCCACCAGTGAACCGGGACAGGGTTCGAGGGGCTACACCTTC. V and J are TRBV24-1 and TRBJ1-2; 9 bases are a match to TRBD1. The V gene end was trimmed by 4 bases and the J gene end by 8 bases; junction bases not matched to a gene: 10. This CDR3 comprises 15 residues. Germline assignment: CDR1 KGHDR and CDR2 SFDVKD.

The genes are TRBV7-7 and TRBJ2-7, with D tentatively TRBD1 (6 bases). This CDR3 spans 17 amino acids. Germline CDR1 reads SSHAT; CDR2 reads FNYEAQ (reference sequence). Trimming took 2 bases from V and 2 from J, leaving 19 bases between them. The CDR3 bases are TGTGCCAGCAGCTTAAATCCTTCTGGGACAAAGCCCTACGAGCAGTACTTC. This translates into CASSLNPSGTKPYEQYF.

The V call is TRBV27, the J call TRBJ1-4; D remains ambiguous. Germline CDR1 reads MNHEY; CDR2 reads SMNVEV (reference sequence). The CDR3 consists of 14 residues. Trimming stripped 5 bases from V and 5 bases from J, with 12 bases between. DNA for the CDR3: TGTGCCAGCAGTATAAGCGGGGAAAATGAAAAACTGTTTTTT. Translated, it gives CASSISGENEKLFF.

V usage is TRBV7-2 and J usage is TRBJ1-4; D ambiguous. CDR1 and CDR2 (germline): SGHTA, FQGNSA. Trimming removed 1 base from V and 0 bases from J, with 9 bases in between. The CDR3 is made up of 16 amino acids. The DNA of the CDR3 is TGTGCCAGCAGCTTAGAGGAGGATGCAACTAATGAAAAACTGTTTTTT. Protein: CASSLEEDATNEKLFF.

The chain has TRBV12-3 or TRBV12-4 and TRBJ1-1; D gene uncertain. V lost 4 bases and J lost 4, with 10 bases in between. The CDR3 runs 13 residues. The CDR3 bases are TGTGCCAGCAGTTCCGGGTTCGGCACTGAAGCTTTCTTT. Translating it yields CASSSGFGTEAFF.

This chain uses TRBV5-1 with TRBJ2-5; 7 nucleotides match TRBD2. V lost 1 base to trimming and J lost 2 bases; unmatched junction nucleotides: 2. CDR1 and CDR2 (germline): SGHRS, YFSETQ. There are 14 residues in the CDR3. The CDR3 region has the DNA TGCGCCAGCAGCTTGTGGGGGGGGCAAGAGACCCAGTACTTC. As protein: CASSLWGGQETQYF.

This chain connects TRBV18 to TRBJ2-3, with 10 bases matching TRBD2. Germline CDR1 reads KGHSH; CDR2 reads LQKENI. The CDR3 is made up of 16 amino acids. V lost 4 bases and J lost 0; bases outside the gene matches: 4. The CDR3 here is CASSQLAGGSTDTQYF. The CDR3 region has the DNA TGTGCCAGCTCACAATTAGCGGGAGGAAGCACAGATACGCAGTATTTT.

V and J are TRBV13 and TRBJ2-5, with 7 bases that match TRBD2. CDR1 is PRHDT, CDR2 FYEKMQ, per germline (reference sequence). Losses at the gene ends were 1 base for V and 4 bases for J; bases not matched to a gene: 0. The CDR3 spans 13 residues. The DNA of the CDR3 is TGTGCCAGCAGCTTAGAGCGGGGAGAGACCCAGTACTTC. Its protein product is CASSLERGETQYF.

The chain combines TRBV7-3 with TRBJ1-2; D gene unclear. V dropped 0 bases and J dropped 3 bases, with 8 bases sitting between them. CDR1 and CDR2 (germline): SGHTA, FQGTGA. This CDR3 has 14 amino acids. The CDR3 loop reads CASSLTGGDYGYTF. The CDR3 DNA follows: TGTGCCAGCAGCTTAACAGGCGGAGACTATGGCTACACCTTC.

The V gene is TRBV7-9, the J gene TRBJ2-1, with 8 bases matching TRBD2. Germline V gene lookup returns CDR1 SEHNR and CDR2 FQNEAQ (reference sequence). The CDR3 sequence is 15 residues long. V was pared by 5 bases and J by 4 bases, with 7 bases of the junction left unmatched. CDR3 nucleotides: TGTGCCAGCAGCGCCCGACTAGCGCTTTACAATGAGCAGTTCTTC. Residues: CASSARLALYNEQFF.